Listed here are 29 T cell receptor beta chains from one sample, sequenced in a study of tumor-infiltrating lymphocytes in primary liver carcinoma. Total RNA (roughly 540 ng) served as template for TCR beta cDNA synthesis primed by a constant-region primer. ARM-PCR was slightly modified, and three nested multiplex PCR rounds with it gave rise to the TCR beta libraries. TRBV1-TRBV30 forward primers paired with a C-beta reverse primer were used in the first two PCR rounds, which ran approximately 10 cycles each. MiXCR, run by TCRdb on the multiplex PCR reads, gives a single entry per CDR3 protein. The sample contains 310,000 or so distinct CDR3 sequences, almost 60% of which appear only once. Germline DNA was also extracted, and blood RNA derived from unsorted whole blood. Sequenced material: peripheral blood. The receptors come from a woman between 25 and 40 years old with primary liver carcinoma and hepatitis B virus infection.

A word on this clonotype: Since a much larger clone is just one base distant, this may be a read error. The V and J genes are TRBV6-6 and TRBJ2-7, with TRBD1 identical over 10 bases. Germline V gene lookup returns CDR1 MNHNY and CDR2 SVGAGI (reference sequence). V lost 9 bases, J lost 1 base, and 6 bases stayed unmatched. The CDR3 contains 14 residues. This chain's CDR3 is CASTRTGGSYEQYF. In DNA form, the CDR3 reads TGTGCCAGTACACGGACAGGGGGTTCCTACGAGCAGTACTTC.

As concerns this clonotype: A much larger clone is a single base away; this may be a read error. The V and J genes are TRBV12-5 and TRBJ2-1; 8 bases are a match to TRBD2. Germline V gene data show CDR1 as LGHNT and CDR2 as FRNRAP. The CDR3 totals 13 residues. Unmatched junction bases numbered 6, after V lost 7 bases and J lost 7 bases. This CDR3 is CASVSAGENEQFF. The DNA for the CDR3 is TGTGCTAGTGTCTCAGCGGGAGAAAATGAGCAGTTCTTC.

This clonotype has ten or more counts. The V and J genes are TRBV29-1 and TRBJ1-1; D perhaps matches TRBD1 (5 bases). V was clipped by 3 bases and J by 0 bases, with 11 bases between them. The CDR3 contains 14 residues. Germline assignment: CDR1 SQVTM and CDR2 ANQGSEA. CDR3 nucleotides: TGCAGCGTTGACAGGGCCCGAATGAACACTGAAGCTTTCTTT. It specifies CSVDRARMNTEAFF.

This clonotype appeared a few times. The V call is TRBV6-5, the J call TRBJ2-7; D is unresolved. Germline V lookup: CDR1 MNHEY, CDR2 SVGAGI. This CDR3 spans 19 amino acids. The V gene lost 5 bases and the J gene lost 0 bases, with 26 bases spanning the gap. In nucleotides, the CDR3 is TGTGCCAGCAGTCGAACCCCGTTATCCTACTTTCTAAGCTCCTACGAGCAGTACTTC. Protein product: CASSRTPLSYFLSSYEQYF.

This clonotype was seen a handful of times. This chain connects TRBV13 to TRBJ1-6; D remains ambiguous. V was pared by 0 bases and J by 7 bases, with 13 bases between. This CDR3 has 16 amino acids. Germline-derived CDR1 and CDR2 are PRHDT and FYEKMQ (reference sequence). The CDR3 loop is CASSLGKGFGNSPLHF. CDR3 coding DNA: TGTGCCAGCAGCTTAGGGAAGGGCTTCGGCAATTCACCCCTCCACTTT.

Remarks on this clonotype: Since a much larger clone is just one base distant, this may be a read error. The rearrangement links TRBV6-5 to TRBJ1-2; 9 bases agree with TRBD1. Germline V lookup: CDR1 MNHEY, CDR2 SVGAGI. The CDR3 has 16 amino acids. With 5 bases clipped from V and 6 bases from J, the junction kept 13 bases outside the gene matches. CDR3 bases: TGTGCCAGCAGTAGGGGACAGGGACTACTTGGAGATGGCTACACCTTC. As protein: CASSRGQGLLGDGYTF.

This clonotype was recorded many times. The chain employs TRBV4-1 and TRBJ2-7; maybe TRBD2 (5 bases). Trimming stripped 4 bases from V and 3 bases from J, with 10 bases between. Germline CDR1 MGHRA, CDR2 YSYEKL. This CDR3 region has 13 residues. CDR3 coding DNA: TGCGCCAGCAGCCCCGGACTCCGCTACGAGCAGTACTTC. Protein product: CASSPGLRYEQYF.

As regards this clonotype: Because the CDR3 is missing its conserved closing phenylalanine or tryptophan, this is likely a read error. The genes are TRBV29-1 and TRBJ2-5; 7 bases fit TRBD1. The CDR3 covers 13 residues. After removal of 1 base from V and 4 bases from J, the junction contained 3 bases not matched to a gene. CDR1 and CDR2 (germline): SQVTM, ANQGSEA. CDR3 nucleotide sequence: TGCAGCGTTGAAGGGACAGGACGAGAGACCCAGTACATC. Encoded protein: CSVEGTGRETQYI.

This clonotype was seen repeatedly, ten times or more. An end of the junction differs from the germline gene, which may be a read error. The CDR3 sequence is CASSLGSSGEKLFF. The CDR3 DNA is TGTGCCAGCAGCTTAGGTTCTAGCGGCGAAAAGCTGTTTTTT. J is TRBJ1-4 and V is TRBV11-1; no clear D gene. Germline CDR1 and CDR2: SGHAT and FQDESV (reference sequence). This CDR3 is 14 amino acids long.

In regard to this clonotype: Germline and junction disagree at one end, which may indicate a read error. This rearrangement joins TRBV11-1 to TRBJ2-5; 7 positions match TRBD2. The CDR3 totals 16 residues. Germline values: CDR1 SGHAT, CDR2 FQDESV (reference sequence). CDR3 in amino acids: CASSLGLTGGRETQYF. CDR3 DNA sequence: TGTGCCAGCAGCTTAGGACTAACGGGAGGAAGAGAGACGCAGTACTTC.

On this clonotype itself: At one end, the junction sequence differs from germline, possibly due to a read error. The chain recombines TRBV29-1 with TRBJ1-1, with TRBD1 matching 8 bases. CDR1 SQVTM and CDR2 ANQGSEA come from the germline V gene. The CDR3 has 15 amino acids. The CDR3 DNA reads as TGCAGCCTTGCAGGGGGCTGGGGGATGAACACTGGAGCTTTCTTT. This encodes CSLAGGWGMNTGAFF. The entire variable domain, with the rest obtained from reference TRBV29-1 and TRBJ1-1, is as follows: SAVISQKPSRDICQRGTSLTIQCQVDSQVTMMFWYRQQPGQSLTLIATANQGSEATYESGFVIDKFPISRPNLTFSTLTVSNMSPEDSSIYLCSLAGGWGMNTGAFFGQGTRLTVV.

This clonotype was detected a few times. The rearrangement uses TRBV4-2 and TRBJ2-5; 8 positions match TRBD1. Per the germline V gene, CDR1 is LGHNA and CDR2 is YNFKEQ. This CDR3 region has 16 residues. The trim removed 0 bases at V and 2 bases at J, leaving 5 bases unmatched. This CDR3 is CASSQDSGTGQETQYF. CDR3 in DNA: TGTGCCAGCAGCCAAGACTCCGGGACAGGACAAGAGACCCAGTACTTC.

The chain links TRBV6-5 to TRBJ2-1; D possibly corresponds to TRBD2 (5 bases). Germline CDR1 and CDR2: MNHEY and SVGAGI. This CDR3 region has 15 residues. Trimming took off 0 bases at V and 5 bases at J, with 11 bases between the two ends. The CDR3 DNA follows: TGTGCCAGCAGTTACTCGCTAGCCCTTAACAATGAGCAGTTCTTC. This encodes CASSYSLALNNEQFF.

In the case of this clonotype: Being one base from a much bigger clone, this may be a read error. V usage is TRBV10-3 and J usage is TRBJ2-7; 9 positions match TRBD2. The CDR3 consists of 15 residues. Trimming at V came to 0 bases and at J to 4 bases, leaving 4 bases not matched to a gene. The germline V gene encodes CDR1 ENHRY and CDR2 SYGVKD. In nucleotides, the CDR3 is TGTGCCATCAGTGAGTCGGGCGGGAGGGTATACGAGCAGTACTTC. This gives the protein CAISESGGRVYEQYF.

Here the CDR3 reads CASSQDRLAGGVDTQYF. In DNA form, the CDR3 reads TGTGCCAGCAGCCAAGATAGGCTAGCGGGAGGCGTAGATACGCAGTATTTT. This chain uses TRBV4-2 with TRBJ2-3, with TRBD2 matching over 11 bases. The CDR3 covers 17 residues. The germline V gene has CDR1 LGHNA and CDR2 YNFKEQ. Germline trimming cut 0 bases from V and 5 bases from J; bases unmatched to any gene: 7.

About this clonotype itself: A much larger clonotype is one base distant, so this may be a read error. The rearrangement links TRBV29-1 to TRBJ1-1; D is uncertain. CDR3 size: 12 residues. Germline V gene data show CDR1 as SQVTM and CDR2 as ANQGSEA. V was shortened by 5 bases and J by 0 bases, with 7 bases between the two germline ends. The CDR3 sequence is CSVTHLNTEAFF. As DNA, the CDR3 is TGCAGCGTTACACACCTGAACACTGAAGCTTTCTTT.

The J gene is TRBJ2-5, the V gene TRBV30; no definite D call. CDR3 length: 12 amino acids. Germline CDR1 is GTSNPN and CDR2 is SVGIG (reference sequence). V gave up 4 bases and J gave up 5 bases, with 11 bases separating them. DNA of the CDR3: TGTGCCTGGAACATAGGATTTGAGACCCAGTACTTC. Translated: CAWNIGFETQYF.

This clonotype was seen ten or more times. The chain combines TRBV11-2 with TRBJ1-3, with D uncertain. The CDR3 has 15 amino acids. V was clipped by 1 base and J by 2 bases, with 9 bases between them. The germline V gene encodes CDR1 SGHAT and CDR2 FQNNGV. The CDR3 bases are TGTGCCAGCAGCTTAGGCGAGAGTACTGGAAACACCATATATTTT. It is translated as CASSLGESTGNTIYF.

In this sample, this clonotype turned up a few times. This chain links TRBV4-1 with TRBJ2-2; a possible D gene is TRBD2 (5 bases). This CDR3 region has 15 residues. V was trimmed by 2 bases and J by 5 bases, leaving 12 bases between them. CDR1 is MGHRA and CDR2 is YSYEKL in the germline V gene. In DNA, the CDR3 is TGCGCCAGCAGCCAAACTGCCACGGGGACCGGGGAGCTGTTTTTT. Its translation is CASSQTATGTGELFF.

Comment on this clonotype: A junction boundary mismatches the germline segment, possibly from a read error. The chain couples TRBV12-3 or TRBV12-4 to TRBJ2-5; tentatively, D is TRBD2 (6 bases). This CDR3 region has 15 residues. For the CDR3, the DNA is TGTGCCAGCAGTTTACGGGCCGGGGGTCGAGAGACCCAGCACTTC. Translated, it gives CASSLRAGGRETQHF.

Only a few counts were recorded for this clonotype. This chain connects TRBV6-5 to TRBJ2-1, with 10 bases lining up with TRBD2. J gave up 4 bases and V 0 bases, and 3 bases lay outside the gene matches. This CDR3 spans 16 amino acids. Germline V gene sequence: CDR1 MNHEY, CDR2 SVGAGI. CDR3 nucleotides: TGTGCCAGCAGTTACTCGACAGCGGGGGGGTACAATGAGCAGTTCTTC. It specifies CASSYSTAGGYNEQFF.

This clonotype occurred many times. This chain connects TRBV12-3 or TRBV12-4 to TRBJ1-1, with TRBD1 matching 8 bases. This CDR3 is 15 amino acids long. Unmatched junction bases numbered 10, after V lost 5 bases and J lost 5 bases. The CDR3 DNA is TGTGCCAGCAGTCCCCCCTGGGGACAGGTAACTGAAGCTTTCTTT. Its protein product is CASSPPWGQVTEAFF.

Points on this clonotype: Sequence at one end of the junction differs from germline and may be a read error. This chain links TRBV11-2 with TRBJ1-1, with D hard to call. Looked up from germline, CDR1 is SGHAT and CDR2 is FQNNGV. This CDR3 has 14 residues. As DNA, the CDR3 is TGTGACAGCAGCATAGACATGATGAACACTGAAGCTTTCTTT. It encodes CDSSIDMMNTEAFF. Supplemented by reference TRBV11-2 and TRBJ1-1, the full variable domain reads EAGVAQSPRYKIIEKRQSVAFWCNPISGHATLYWYQQILGQGPKLLIQFQNNGVVDDSQLPKDRFSAERLKGVDSTLKIQPAKLEDSAVYLCDSSIDMMNTEAFFGQGTRLTVV.

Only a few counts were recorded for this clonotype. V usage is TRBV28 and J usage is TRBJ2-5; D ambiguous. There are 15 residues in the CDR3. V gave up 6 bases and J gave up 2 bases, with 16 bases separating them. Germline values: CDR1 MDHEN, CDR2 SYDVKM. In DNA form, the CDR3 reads TGTGCCAGCAGCCATTTATCCGGAAATCAAGAGACCCAGTACTTC. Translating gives CASSHLSGNQETQYF.

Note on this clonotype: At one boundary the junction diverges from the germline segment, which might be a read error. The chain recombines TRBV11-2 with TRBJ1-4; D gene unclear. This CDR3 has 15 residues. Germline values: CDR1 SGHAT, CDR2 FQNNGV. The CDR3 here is CASSPNEPGSEKVFF. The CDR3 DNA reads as TGTGCCAGCAGTCCAAACGAGCCAGGCTCGGAAAAAGTGTTTTTT.

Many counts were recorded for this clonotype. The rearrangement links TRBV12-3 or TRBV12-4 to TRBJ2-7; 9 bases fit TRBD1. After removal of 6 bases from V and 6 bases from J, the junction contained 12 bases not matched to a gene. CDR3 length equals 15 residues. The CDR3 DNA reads TGTGCCAGCAGCCGAAGCGGACAGGGGAGGGGCGAGCAGTACTTC. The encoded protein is CASSRSGQGRGEQYF.

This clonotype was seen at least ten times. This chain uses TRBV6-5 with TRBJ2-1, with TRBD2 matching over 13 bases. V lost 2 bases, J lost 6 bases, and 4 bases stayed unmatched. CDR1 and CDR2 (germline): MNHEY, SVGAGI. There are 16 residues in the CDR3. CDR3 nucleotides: TGTGCCAGCAGTTACGCCGGGACTAGCGGGACCAATGAGCAGTTCTTC. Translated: CASSYAGTSGTNEQFF.

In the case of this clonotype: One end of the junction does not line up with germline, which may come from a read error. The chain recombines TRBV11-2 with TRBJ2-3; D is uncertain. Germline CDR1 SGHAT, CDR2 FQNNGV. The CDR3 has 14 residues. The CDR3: CASSLGSVADTHYF. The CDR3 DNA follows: TGTGCCAGCAGCCTAGGATCGGTCGCAGATACGCACTATTTT.

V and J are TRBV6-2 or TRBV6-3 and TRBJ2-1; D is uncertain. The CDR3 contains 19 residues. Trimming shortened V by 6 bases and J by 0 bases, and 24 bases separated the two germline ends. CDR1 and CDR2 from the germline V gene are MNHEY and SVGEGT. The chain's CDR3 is CASREGLTYLTSSYNEQFF. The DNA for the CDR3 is TGTGCCAGCAGGGAAGGCTTGACTTACCTTACCAGCTCCTACAATGAGCAGTTCTTC.